Listed below are T cell receptor beta chains from one sample, sequenced in a study of shared clonotypes between healthy human individuals. Measured with immunoSEQ multiplex PCR; TCRdb has only the in-frame clones, and not every one. The table includes over a million clones, 96% detected once. The specimen sequenced was naive CD4+ T cells sorted from blood. These receptors were collected from a man between 25 and 39 years old in good health. Both conserved end residues are part of each CDR3. A D gene is named only where the DNA matches it firmly. Clone size appears in some rows only: once, few, many, or a class for an expanded clone.

D gene,J gene,clone size,V gene,CDR3 DNA,CDR3 protein
-,TRBJ2-1,-,TRBV12-5,TGTGCTAGTGGTTTGGTAGTGGCAGGGGATAGCGATGAGCAGTTCTTC,CASGLVVAGDSDEQFF
-,TRBJ2-7,-,TRBV9,TGTACCAGCAGCGTCCAGGGAGAGAACGAGCAGTACTTC,CTSSVQGENEQYF
TRBD1,TRBJ1-1,-,TRBV18,TGTGCCAGCTCAAAGGGGGCGAACACTGAAGCTTTCTTT,CASSKGANTEAFF
TRBD2,TRBJ2-3,-,TRBV7-2,TGTGCCAGCAGCTTAGCACTAGCGGGAGCTAAAGATACGCAGTATTTT,CASSLALAGAKDTQYF
TRBD2,TRBJ2-7,-,TRBV7-9,TGTGCCAGCAGACACGGGAGGGGCTACGAGCAGTACTTC,CASRHGRGYEQYF
-,TRBJ2-4,-,TRBV21-1,TGTGCCAGCAGCAAAGAGGAGAGGGGGGTGGCCAAAAACATTCAGTACTTC,CASSKEERGVAKNIQYF
-,TRBJ2-3,-,TRBV11-2,TGTGCCAGCAGCTTCGGCGCCACAGATACGCAGTATTTT,CASSFGATDTQYF
-,TRBJ1-4,-,TRBV27,TGTGCCAGCAGTTTACGGGGCTATAATGAAAAACTGTTTTTT,CASSLRGYNEKLFF
TRBD2,TRBJ2-1,-,TRBV5-4,TGTGCCAGCAGCGGGGCGGGGGGAAGCTCCTACAATGAGCAGTTCTTC,CASSGAGGSSYNEQFF
-,TRBJ2-3,-,TRBV18,TGTGCCAGCTCACCGGTAGGGGCTAGCACAGATACGCAGTATTTT,CASSPVGASTDTQYF
-,TRBJ2-1,-,TRBV5-6,TGTGCCAGCAGCTTAGGGCCCGAGCAGTTCTTC,CASSLGPEQFF
-,TRBJ2-3,-,TRBV28,TGTGCCAGCAGTCCGGCAGAGGGGCGCACAGATACGCAGTATTTT,CASSPAEGRTDTQYF
-,TRBJ2-7,-,TRBV7-2,TGTGCCAGCAGCAAAGGGGCACCCTACGAGCAGTACTTC,CASSKGAPYEQYF
TRBD1,TRBJ1-4,-,TRBV15,TGTGCCACCAGCAGCGGTGACAGGGAACTAGGTGAAAAACTGTTTTTT,CATSSGDRELGEKLFF
TRBD2,TRBJ2-1,-,TRBV7-3,TGTGCCAGCAGCTTAAAGAGGACTAGCGGGAGTAATGAGCAGTTCTTC,CASSLKRTSGSNEQFF
TRBD1,TRBJ2-7,-,TRBV2,TGTGCCAGCAGTGTTTATCCGGGACAGGGGAGTTACGAGCAGTACTTC,CASSVYPGQGSYEQYF
-,TRBJ2-2,-,TRBV5-1,TGCGCCAGCAGCCGTATCCCATCGAGAAGGGAGCTGTTTTTT,CASSRIPSRRELFF
TRBD2,TRBJ2-2,-,TRBV11-2,TGTGCCAGCAGCTTAGTGCCTAGCGGGAGTGGCGGGGAGCTGTTTTTT,CASSLVPSGSGGELFF
-,TRBJ1-4,once,TRBV18,TGTGCCAGCTCACAGCTAAGCGGGGGAGGCGAAAAACTGTTTTTT,CASSQLSGGGEKLFF
-,TRBJ2-3,once,TRBV5-1,TGCGCCAGCAGCTTCGGGCTAGACAGAGATACGCAGTATTTT,CASSFGLDRDTQYF
-,TRBJ1-2,-,TRBV29-1,TGCAGCGTGGACCGGGTCCTGGATTACGGCTACACCTTC,CSVDRVLDYGYTF